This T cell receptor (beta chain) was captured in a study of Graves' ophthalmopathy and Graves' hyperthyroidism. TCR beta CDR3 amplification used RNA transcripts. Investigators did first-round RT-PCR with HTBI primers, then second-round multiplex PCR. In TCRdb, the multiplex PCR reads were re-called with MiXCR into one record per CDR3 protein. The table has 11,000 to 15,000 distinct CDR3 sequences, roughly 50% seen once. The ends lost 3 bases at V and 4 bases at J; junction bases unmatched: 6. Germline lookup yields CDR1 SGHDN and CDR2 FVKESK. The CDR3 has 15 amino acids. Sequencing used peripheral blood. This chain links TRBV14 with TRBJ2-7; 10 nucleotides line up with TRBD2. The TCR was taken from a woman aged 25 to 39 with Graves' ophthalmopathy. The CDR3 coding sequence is TGTGCCAGCAGCCAGGGGCTAGCGGGAGTTTACGAGCAGTACTTC. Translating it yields CASSQGLAGVYEQYF. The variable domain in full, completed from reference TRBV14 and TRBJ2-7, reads EAGVTQFPSHSVIEKGQTVTLRCDPISGHDNLYWYRRVMGKEIKFLLHFVKESKQDESGMPNNRFLAERTGGTYSTLKVQPAELEDSGVYFCASSQGLAGVYEQYFGPGTRLTVT.